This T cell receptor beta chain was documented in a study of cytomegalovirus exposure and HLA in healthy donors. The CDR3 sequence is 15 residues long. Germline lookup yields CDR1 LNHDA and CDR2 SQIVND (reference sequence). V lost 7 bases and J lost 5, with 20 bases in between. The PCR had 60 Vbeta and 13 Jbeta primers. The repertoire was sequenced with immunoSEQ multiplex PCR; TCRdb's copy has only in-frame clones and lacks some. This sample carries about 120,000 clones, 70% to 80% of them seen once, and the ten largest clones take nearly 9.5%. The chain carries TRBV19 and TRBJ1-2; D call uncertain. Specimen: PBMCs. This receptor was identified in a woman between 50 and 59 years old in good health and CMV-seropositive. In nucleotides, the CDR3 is TGTGCCAGTACCATGGACGAGGGCTTTTTTTATGGCTACACCTTC. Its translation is CASTMDEGFFYGYTF.